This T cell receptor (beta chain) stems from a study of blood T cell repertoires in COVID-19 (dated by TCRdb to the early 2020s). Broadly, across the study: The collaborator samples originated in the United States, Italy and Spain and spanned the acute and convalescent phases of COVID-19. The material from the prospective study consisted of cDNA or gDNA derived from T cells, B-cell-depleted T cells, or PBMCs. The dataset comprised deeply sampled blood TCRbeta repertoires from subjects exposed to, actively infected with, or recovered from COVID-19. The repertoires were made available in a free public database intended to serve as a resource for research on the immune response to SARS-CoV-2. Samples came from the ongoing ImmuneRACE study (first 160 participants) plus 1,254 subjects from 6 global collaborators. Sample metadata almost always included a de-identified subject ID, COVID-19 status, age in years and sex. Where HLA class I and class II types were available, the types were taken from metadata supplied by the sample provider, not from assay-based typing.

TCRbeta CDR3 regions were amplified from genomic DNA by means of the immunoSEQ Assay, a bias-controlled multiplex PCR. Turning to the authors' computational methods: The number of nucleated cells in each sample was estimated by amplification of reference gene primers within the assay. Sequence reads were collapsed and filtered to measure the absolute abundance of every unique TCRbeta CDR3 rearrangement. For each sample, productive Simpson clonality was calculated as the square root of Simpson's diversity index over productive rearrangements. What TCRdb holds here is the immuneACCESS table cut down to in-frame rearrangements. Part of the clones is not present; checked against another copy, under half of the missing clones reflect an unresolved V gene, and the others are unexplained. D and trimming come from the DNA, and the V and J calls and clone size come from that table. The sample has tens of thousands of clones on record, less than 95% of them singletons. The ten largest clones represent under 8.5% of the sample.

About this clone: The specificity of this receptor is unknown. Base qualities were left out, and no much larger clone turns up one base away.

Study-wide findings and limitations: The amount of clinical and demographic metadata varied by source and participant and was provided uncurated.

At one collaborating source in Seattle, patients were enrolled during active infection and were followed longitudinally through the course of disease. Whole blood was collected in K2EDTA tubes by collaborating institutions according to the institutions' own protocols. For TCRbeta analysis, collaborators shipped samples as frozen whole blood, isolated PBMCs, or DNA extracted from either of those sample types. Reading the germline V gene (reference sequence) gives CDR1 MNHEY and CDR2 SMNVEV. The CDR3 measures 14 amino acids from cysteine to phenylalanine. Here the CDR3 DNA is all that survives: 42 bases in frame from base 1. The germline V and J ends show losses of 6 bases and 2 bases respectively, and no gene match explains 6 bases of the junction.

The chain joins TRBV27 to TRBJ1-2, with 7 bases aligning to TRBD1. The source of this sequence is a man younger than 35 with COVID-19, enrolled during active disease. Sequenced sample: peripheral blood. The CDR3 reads CASRRQGMNYGYTF. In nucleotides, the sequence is TGTGCCAGCAGACGACAGGGAATGAACTATGGCTACACCTTC.